This T cell receptor (beta chain) was sequenced during a study of T cell changes during pregnancy in multiple sclerosis (dated by TCRdb to about 2019). For context, the study as a whole: The study examined how the T cell repertoire changed over the course of pregnancy in women with multiple sclerosis.

The germline V gene specifies SGHRS as CDR1 and YFSETQ as CDR2. The CDR3 holds 14 amino acids from the cysteine to the phenylalanine. Of the read, only the CDR3 DNA is kept; its 42 bases are in frame from base 1. V has 2 bases trimmed and J has 8 bases trimmed; junction bases matching no gene number 5. On this clone itself: Its binding antigen is unknown. Per-base qualities were not stored, and no clone one base away is much larger.

The library was made by the immunoSEQ multiplex PCR assay. Drawn from immuneACCESS, this table holds only the in-frame rearrangements with V and J called that TCRdb kept. Clones are partly lost; checked studies trace under half to an unresolved V gene and leave the rest unexplained. The sample records approximately 27,000 clones, 90% to 95% of which are singletons. The ten top clones hold around 0.67% of the sample. The TCR comes from a female donor with multiple sclerosis, enrolled in a pregnancy study. Here the chain combines TRBV5-1 and TRBJ2-1, with 9 bases aligning to TRBD2. The material sequenced was CD4+ T cells from peripheral blood mononuclear cells, taken in the first trimester of pregnancy. The nucleotides read TGCGCCAGCAGCTTTCCCGCGGGGGGGCATGAGCAGTTCTTC. Translated, it gives CASSFPAGGHEQFF. Extended through the reference TRBV5-1 and TRBJ2-1 proteins, this CDR3 yields the full variable domain: KAGVTQTPRYLIKTRGQQVTLSCSPISGHRSVSWYQQTPGQGLQFLFEYFSETQRNKGNFPGRFSGRQFSNSRSEMNVSTLELGDSALYLCASSFPAGGHEQFFGPGTRLTVL.